Each of the 2 T cell receptor beta chains below was sequenced from the same sample in a study of shared clonotypes between healthy human individuals. Generated by immunoSEQ multiplex PCR, the TCRdb table keeps only in-frame clones and is missing some. The data show around 2,100,000 clones, with around 96% seen just once and 0.95% to 1.5% held by the top ten. Selected positively for CCR7 and CD45RO-negative, naive CD8 cells excluded terminally differentiated effector memory CD45RA+ cells. The sample consisted of naive CD8+ T cells sorted from blood. The receptors were sampled from a man aged 18-30 years in good health.

The gene calls are TRBV19 and TRBJ2-7; 9 nucleotides line up with TRBD1. The CDR3 totals 16 residues. Germline values: CDR1 LNHDA, CDR2 SQIVND (reference sequence). The ends lost 0 bases at V and 4 bases at J; junction bases unmatched: 7. This chain's CDR3 is CASSIDLETGGYEQYF. Here the CDR3 DNA reads TGTGCCAGTAGTATAGATCTAGAGACAGGGGGATACGAGCAGTACTTC.

The chain combines TRBV30 with TRBJ2-2, with TRBD2 matching 12 bases. The CDR3 is 16 amino acids. Per the germline V gene, CDR1 is GTSNPN and CDR2 is SVGIG (reference sequence). The ends lost 5 bases at V and 2 bases at J; junction bases unmatched: 6. The CDR3, as DNA: TGTGCCTGGGGAGGACTAGCGGGGCTTAACACCGGGGAGCTGTTTTTT. Its protein product is CAWGGLAGLNTGELFF.